The text below deals with one TCR beta chain. Its target is not known. This sample was taken from a study of cytomegalovirus exposure and HLA in healthy donors. About the study: A prior analysis found about 120 million unique TCR beta sequences from 170 million or so T cells. Study-level points and caveats: Sequencing had likely introduced a cluster of highly shared sequence variants as an artifact. A later look showed TCR association rates differing by HLA locus, highest for DRB1 and lowest for HLA-C. Later analysis identified 15,000 to 20,000 TCR beta sequences associated with HLA alleles, using a false discovery rate threshold of 0.05.

Vbeta (60) and Jbeta (13) primers were used in the PCR. Produced via immunoSEQ multiplex PCR; TCRdb's table is partial and in-frame only. The sample has fewer than 150,000 clones, about 86% seen once. V lost 0 bases to trimming and J lost 2 bases, with 12 bases between them. The CDR3 extends over 15 amino acids. Germline V gene lookup returns CDR1 SGHRS and CDR2 YFSETQ. The chain has TRBV5-1 and TRBJ2-7; TRBD1 might be the D (6 bases). The origin of this receptor is a man aged 35-49 years in good health and CMV-seropositive. The sample comprised PBMCs. CDR3 sequence reads: CASSLGDGTTYEQYF. The CDR3 coding sequence is TGCGCCAGCAGCTTGGGAGACGGGACAACCTACGAGCAGTACTTC.